These 23 T cell receptor beta chains were all obtained from the same sample, sequenced in a study of cytomegalovirus exposure and HLA in healthy donors. The data were produced by immunoSEQ multiplex PCR, yet TCRdb's version contains in-frame clones alone and is incomplete. The repertoire holds over 110,000 clones, around 84% seen once, with 7.5% to 9% in the top ten. Sequencing was performed on PBMCs. Source of these receptors: a man between 18 and 35 years old in good health and CMV-seropositive.

The chain joins TRBV7-9 to TRBJ1-2; no clear D. This CDR3 region has 13 residues. The germline CDR1 and CDR2 sequences are SEHNR and FQNEAQ (reference sequence). The germline V and J ends were trimmed by 0 bases and 8 bases, with 10 bases remaining between them. For the CDR3, the DNA is TGTGCCAGCAGCTTAGCTGGACTTGGAGGCTACACCTTC. Translating gives CASSLAGLGGYTF. The complete variable domain, with remaining parts taken from reference TRBV7-9 and TRBJ1-2, reads DTGVSQNPRHKITKRGQNVTFRCDPISEHNRLYWYRQTLGQGPEFLTYFQNEAQLEKSRLLSDRFSAERPKGSFSTLEIQRTEQGDSAMYLCASSLAGLGGYTFGSGTRLTVV.

This chain uses TRBV9 with TRBJ2-2; unclear D gene. V lost 0 bases to trimming and J lost 8 bases, with 14 bases between them. There are 15 residues in the CDR3. Germline values: CDR1 SGDLS, CDR2 YYNGEE. CDR3 amino acids: CASSVVSDPRGELFF. CDR3 DNA sequence: TGTGCCAGCAGCGTAGTATCAGACCCGCGGGGGGAGCTGTTTTTT.

The CDR3 bases are TGTGCCAGCTCACAGGACAGACCAAACTATGGCTACACCTTC. Translated: CASSQDRPNYGYTF. V usage is TRBV18 and J usage is TRBJ1-2, with D tentatively TRBD1 (6 bases). Per the germline V gene, CDR1 is KGHSH and CDR2 is LQKENI. V lost 4 bases and J 2 bases, leaving 11 bases between the germline ends. The CDR3 extends over 14 amino acids.

The chain carries TRBV6-5 and TRBJ2-7; TRBD2 matches at 7 bases. J gave up 2 bases and V 0 bases, and 4 bases lay outside the gene matches. Germline assignment: CDR1 MNHEY and CDR2 SVGAGI. The CDR3 spans 15 residues. CDR3 coding DNA: TGTGCCAGCAGTTACTCGTGGCGGGAGACCTACGAGCAGTACTTC. Its translation is CASSYSWRETYEQYF.

The chain is built from TRBV19 and TRBJ1-5; perhaps TRBD1 as D (5 bases). Trimming cost V 1 base and J 1 base, with 20 bases left between them. The V gene's germline CDR1 is LNHDA and CDR2 SQIVND (reference sequence). This CDR3 contains 19 residues. The CDR3 bases are TGTGCCAGTAGTATAGTCCGGTTTTTAGGGGCGGGGAGCAATCAGCCCCAGCATTTT. Translation: CASSIVRFLGAGSNQPQHF.

The chain employs TRBV19 and TRBJ1-2; weak D call: TRBD1 (6 bases). Germline V CDR1 and CDR2: LNHDA, SQIVND (reference sequence). The CDR3 loop spans 17 amino acids. Trimming removed 4 bases from V and 4 bases from J, with 22 bases in between. DNA of the CDR3: TGTGCCAGTAGTACCCCGGTTGAGACAGGTTGGATCTATGGCTACACCTTC. This sequence encodes CASSTPVETGWIYGYTF. Variable domain in full (rest from reference TRBV19 and TRBJ1-2): DGGITQSPKYLFRKEGQNVTLSCEQNLNHDAMYWYRQDPGQGLRLIYYSQIVNDFQKGDIAEGYSVSREKKESFPLTVTSAQKNPTAFYLCASSTPVETGWIYGYTFGSGTRLTVV.

V usage is TRBV7-8 and J usage is TRBJ2-7; 7 bases align to TRBD2. The CDR3 is 12 residues long. The V gene end was trimmed by 5 bases and the J gene end by 6 bases; junction bases not matched to a gene: 4. Germline V gives CDR1 SGHVS, CDR2 FQNEAQ. CDR3 protein: CASSRLAGEQYF. The CDR3, as DNA: TGTGCCAGCAGCAGACTAGCAGGCGAGCAGTACTTC.

J is TRBJ2-7 and V is TRBV29-1; D perhaps matches TRBD1 (8 bases). Germline V gene sequence: CDR1 SQVTM, CDR2 ANQGSEA. The CDR3 has 17 amino acids. V lost 6 bases and J 1 base, leaving 25 bases between the germline ends. The CDR3 region has the DNA TGCAGCGTGGGGGGGACAGGACGAACTATCTCATCCTACGAGCAGTACTTC. It encodes CSVGGTGRTISSYEQYF.

The chain has TRBV10-1 and TRBJ2-1; TRBD2 aligns across 9 bases. Germline CDR1 is WNHNN and CDR2 is SYGVQD (reference sequence). The V gene end was trimmed by 2 bases and the J gene end by 3 bases; junction bases not matched to a gene: 11. This CDR3 region has 18 residues. The CDR3 nucleotides read TGCGCCAGCAGTGAGATCGGCGGGAGGGCCATTTGCTACAATGAGCAGTTCTTC. Its translation: CASSEIGGRAICYNEQFF.

This chain uses TRBV18 with TRBJ2-1; D is possibly TRBD1 (5 bases). The CDR3 loop spans 16 amino acids. V lost 3 bases to trimming and J lost 1 base, with 13 bases between them. Germline CDR1 reads KGHSH; CDR2 reads LQKENI. DNA of the CDR3: TGTGCCAGCTCACCTTTTAGTCGACAGTCCTACAATGAGCAGTTCTTC. Translated: CASSPFSRQSYNEQFF.

This sequence joins TRBV7-9 and TRBJ1-1; a possible D gene is TRBD1 (5 bases). Germline CDR1 and CDR2: SEHNR and FQNEAQ (reference sequence). Trimming shortened V by 0 bases and J by 6 bases, and 11 bases separated the two germline ends. This CDR3 region has 14 residues. This CDR3 reads CASSLAPGFPEAFF. The CDR3 nucleotides are TGTGCCAGCAGCTTAGCGCCAGGGTTTCCTGAAGCTTTCTTT. The full variable domain, its missing parts supplied by reference TRBV7-9 and TRBJ1-1, is DTGVSQNPRHKITKRGQNVTFRCDPISEHNRLYWYRQTLGQGPEFLTYFQNEAQLEKSRLLSDRFSAERPKGSFSTLEIQRTEQGDSAMYLCASSLAPGFPEAFFGQGTRLTVV.

The chain recombines TRBV19 with TRBJ2-7; TRBD2 agrees at 10 bases. Germline CDR1 LNHDA, CDR2 SQIVND (reference sequence). The J segment lost 6 bases and the V segment lost 1 base, leaving 6 bases of the junction unmatched. CDR3 length: 15 amino acids. The CDR3 DNA reads as TGTGCCAGTAGTATAGTGCTAGCGGGAGCTTTCGAGCAGTACTTC. Protein product: CASSIVLAGAFEQYF.

This clone was recorded only once. The chain couples TRBV20-1 to TRBJ1-3, with 7 bases aligning to TRBD1. V lost 2 bases and J lost 16; bases outside the gene matches: 8. CDR1 and CDR2 from the germline V gene are DFQATT and SNEGSKA (reference sequence). CDR3 length equals 11 residues. CDR3 in DNA: TGCAGTGCTAGAAGCCGACAGGGCTTTTATTTT. This codes for CSARSRQGFYF.

This chain joins TRBV5-1 and TRBJ1-1; no clear D gene. The CDR3 has 11 residues. CDR1 is SGHRS, CDR2 YFSETQ, per germline. The ends were cut back, 5 bases at V and 3 bases at J, with 5 bases in the middle. This CDR3 reads CASRSDTEAFF. In nucleotides, the CDR3 is TGCGCCAGCAGAAGCGACACTGAAGCTTTCTTT. Full variable domain (rest looked up from reference TRBV5-1 and TRBJ1-1): KAGVTQTPRYLIKTRGQQVTLSCSPISGHRSVSWYQQTPGQGLQFLFEYFSETQRNKGNFPGRFSGRQFSNSRSEMNVSTLELGDSALYLCASRSDTEAFFGQGTRLTVV.

This chain joins TRBV7-9 and TRBJ2-7; TRBD1 matches at 8 bases. V lost 4 bases, J lost 7 bases, and 21 bases stayed unmatched. Germline V gives CDR1 SEHNR, CDR2 FQNEAQ (reference sequence). This CDR3 region has 18 residues. The CDR3 sequence is CASSSLRGQGALLGEQYF. The DNA of the CDR3 is TGTGCCAGCAGCTCCCTGCGGGGCCAGGGGGCCCTATTGGGGGAGCAGTACTTC.

In nucleotides, the CDR3 is TGCGCCAGCAGCTTAGCCTCCCGCTCGTCCCTCCACTTT. This codes for CASSLASRSSLHF. The rearrangement uses TRBV5-1 and TRBJ1-6, with no clear D. This CDR3 has 13 amino acids. The V and J ends lost 2 bases and 14 bases respectively, with 14 bases between them. Germline-derived CDR1 and CDR2 are SGHRS and YFSETQ. Full variable domain (remainder filled in from reference TRBV5-1 and TRBJ1-6): KAGVTQTPRYLIKTRGQQVTLSCSPISGHRSVSWYQQTPGQGLQFLFEYFSETQRNKGNFPGRFSGRQFSNSRSEMNVSTLELGDSALYLCASSLASRSSLHFGNGTRLTVT.

V is TRBV12-5 and J is TRBJ2-1, with 14 bases matching TRBD2. The CDR3 has 16 residues. Germline-derived CDR1 and CDR2 are LGHNT and FRNRAP. After removal of 4 bases from V and 8 bases from J, the junction contained 7 bases not matched to a gene. This chain's CDR3 is CASGSTSGGVRDEQFF. The DNA of the CDR3 is TGTGCTAGTGGTTCGACTAGCGGGGGGGTTCGGGATGAGCAGTTCTTC.

This clone was picked up a small number of times. The genes are TRBV6-5 and TRBJ2-5; TRBD1 matches at 8 bases. V trimming: 5 bases; J trimming: 1 base; junction bases outside the gene matches: 6. CDR1 and CDR2 from the germline V gene are MNHEY and SVGAGI. The CDR3 loop spans 15 amino acids. The CDR3 DNA reads as TGTGCCAGCAGTCAAGACAGGGGACTCCAAGAGACCCAGTACTTC. Encoded protein: CASSQDRGLQETQYF.

This clone has just one count. The DNA for the CDR3 is TGTGCCAGCAGCAACGGCCGGGGTGAGGTTGAAGCTTTCTTT. Translated, it gives CASSNGRGEVEAFF. The chain is built from TRBV13 and TRBJ1-1; D is ambiguous. The CDR3 totals 14 residues. V lost 5 bases and J lost 7, with 17 bases in between. CDR1 and CDR2 (germline): PRHDT, FYEKMQ (reference sequence).

The gene calls are TRBV14 and TRBJ1-2, with a tentative D call TRBD1 (5 bases). In germline, CDR1 is SGHDN, CDR2 FVKESK. The V and J ends lost 4 bases and 5 bases respectively, with 14 bases between them. The CDR3 contains 14 residues. The CDR3 DNA is TGTGCCAGCAGCCCTGACAGTGCCCGATATGGCTACACCTTC. This codes for CASSPDSARYGYTF.

This clone was seen only once. V and J are TRBV18 and TRBJ2-2, with TRBD1 matching over 8 bases. V gave up 2 bases and J gave up 7 bases; unmatched junction bases: 9. The CDR3 totals 16 residues. Germline CDR1 and CDR2: KGHSH and LQKENI. CDR3 in DNA: TGTGCCAGCTCACCAGCGGACAGGGCCCGCGGCGGGGAGCTGTTTTTT. Translating gives CASSPADRARGGELFF. The full variable domain, in which reference TRBV18 and TRBJ2-2 provide the parts outside the CDR3, is NAGVMQNPRHLVRRRGQEARLRCSPMKGHSHVYWYRQLPEEGLKFMVYLQKENIIDESGMPKERFSAEFPKEGPSILRIQQVVRGDSAAYFCASSPADRARGGELFFGEGSRLTVL.

This chain uses TRBV2 with TRBJ1-5; perhaps TRBD1 as D (6 bases). Germline loops: CDR1 SNHLY, CDR2 FYNNEI. The CDR3 has 14 residues. V dropped 6 bases and J dropped 4 bases, with 13 bases sitting between them. The CDR3 region has the DNA TGTGCCAGCAGAAGGGGAGGGGGGAATCAGCCCCAGCATTTT. Protein product: CASRRGGGNQPQHF.

The V and J genes are TRBV28 and TRBJ2-1; TRBD2 agrees at 13 bases. The CDR3 is 16 amino acids. J gave up 7 bases and V 5 bases, and 8 bases lay outside the gene matches. The V gene's germline CDR1 is MDHEN and CDR2 SYDVKM. The CDR3 DNA reads as TGTGCCAGCAGTATACTAGCGGGAGGGCCCGGGAATGAGCAGTTCTTC. It encodes CASSILAGGPGNEQFF. Variable domain in full (rest from reference TRBV28 and TRBJ2-1): DVKVTQSSRYLVKRTGEKVFLECVQDMDHENMFWYRQDPGLGLRLIYFSYDVKMKEKGDIPEGYSVSREKKERFSLILESASTNQTSMYLCASSILAGGPGNEQFFGPGTRLTVL.